This TCR beta chain was captured by sequencing in a study of monozygotic twins with cystic fibrosis. Findings and caveats of the study: J usage was most co-twin-similar in 8 of 16 pairs, V in 13. The repertoire was suggested to be naive-dominated, clonality median around 0.0093. In this small cohort, shared CDR3 numbers showed no association with age, concordance or disease severity.

Note on this clone: The antigen is unknown.

Here immunoSEQ multiplex PCR was the method, and the copy in TCRdb shows in-frame clones only, minus some. The data show 20,000 or so clones, more than 75% seen once. This CDR3 is built from 15 residues. Germline loops: CDR1 MGHRA, CDR2 YSYEKL. Trimming removed 4 bases from V and 1 base from J; junction bases left unmatched: 5. The clonotype originates from a woman aged 25 to 39 with cystic fibrosis. V gene TRBV4-1 combines with J gene TRBJ2-7; 9 bases fit TRBD1. The material sequenced was blood. CDR3 DNA sequence: TGCGCCAGCAGCCTCTCGACAGGGGGTTCCTACGAGCAGTACTTC. Its protein is CASSLSTGGSYEQYF.